These 18 T cell receptor beta chains share one sample of origin, sequenced in a study of read filtering for tumor transcriptome and immune sequencing. From 350 to 500 ng of RNA, a library with molecular barcoded alpha/delta and beta/gamma adaptors was made. In TCRdb, the reads were re-called with MiXCR into one record per CDR3 protein. Of around 260 distinct CDR3 sequences listed, approximately 85% are singletons. The sample taken for sequencing was a population of CD138-negative cells sorted from bone marrow. These receptors all stem from a donor at least 40 years old with multiple myeloma. This table probably holds off-target reads from a library built for another chain.

The V gene is TRBV6-2 or TRBV6-3, the J gene TRBJ2-3; tentatively, D is TRBD1 or TRBD2 (5 bases each). V was pared by 0 bases and J by 13 bases, with 14 bases between. CDR1 MNHEY and CDR2 SVGEGT come from the germline V gene. The CDR3 consists of 13 residues. The CDR3 nucleotides read TGTGCCAGCAGTTACTCCCTCGAGGGGCTGGAGTATTTT. Its translation: CASSYSLEGLEYF.

This rearrangement joins TRBV10-3 to TRBJ2-5; 11 nucleotides align to TRBD2. The V gene's germline CDR1 is ENHRY and CDR2 SYGVKD. The CDR3 covers 14 residues. J was trimmed by 5 bases and V by 5 bases; bases with no gene match: 4. This chain's CDR3 is CAISYTSGSETQYF. Here the CDR3 DNA reads TGTGCCATCAGTTATACTAGCGGGAGTGAGACCCAGTACTTC.

The rearrangement links TRBV11-3 to TRBJ2-7; 11 bases are shared with TRBD1. This CDR3 has 14 amino acids. The germline V gene encodes CDR1 SGHNT and CDR2 YENEEA. The junction had 5 bases not matched to a gene; V was cut back by 5 bases and J by 5 bases. The DNA of the CDR3 is TGTGCCAGCAGCCCAGGACAGGGGGCCAACGAGCAGTACTTC. The encoded protein is CASSPGQGANEQYF.

The V call is TRBV28, the J call TRBJ1-1, with D uncertain. Germline V lookup: CDR1 MDHEN, CDR2 SYDVKM. Trimming took 2 bases from V and 10 from J, leaving 14 bases between them. This CDR3 region has 13 residues. CDR3 nucleotide sequence: TGTGCCAGCAGTTTAGCTAGGATCGGGCGAGCTTTCTTT. This codes for CASSLARIGRAFF.

The V call is TRBV20-1, the J call TRBJ2-7, with 7 bases matching TRBD1. The germline CDR1 and CDR2 sequences are DFQATT and SNEGSKA (reference sequence). The CDR3 runs to 15 residues. With V trimmed by 3 bases and J by 4 bases, 12 bases remained unmatched. The CDR3: CSASLIGTVGYEQYF. The CDR3 coding sequence is TGCAGTGCTAGCCTTATCGGGACAGTAGGGTACGAGCAGTACTTC.

The chain couples TRBV12-5 to TRBJ2-1, with 10 bases lining up with TRBD2. After removal of 8 bases from V and 6 bases from J, the junction contained 13 bases not matched to a gene. CDR3 length: 16 residues. CDR1 and CDR2 from the germline V gene are LGHNT and FRNRAP. The CDR3 sequence: CASRTTGTSAFNEQFF. The CDR3 nucleotides are TGTGCTAGTAGAACCACCGGGACTAGCGCCTTCAATGAGCAGTTCTTC.

The chain is built from TRBV28 and TRBJ2-3; D gene unclear. The germline V gene encodes CDR1 MDHEN and CDR2 SYDVKM. V was trimmed by 5 bases and J by 4 bases, leaving 13 bases between them. The CDR3 is 14 amino acids. As DNA, the CDR3 is TGTGCCAGCAGTCAGCCGCATACCCCAGATACGCAGTATTTT. The encoded protein is CASSQPHTPDTQYF.

The CDR3 nucleotides read TGTGCCAGCAGTTTAGGGACTAGCGGGAGTTTTGAGCAGTTCTTC. It yields the protein CASSLGTSGSFEQFF. This chain uses TRBV12-3 or TRBV12-4 with TRBJ2-1, with 13 bases that match TRBD2. The CDR3 is 15 amino acids. V shed 1 base and J 9 bases; nucleotides not matched to a gene: 3.

The chain carries TRBV6-5 and TRBJ2-6; D gene unclear. Looked up from germline, CDR1 is MNHEY and CDR2 is SVGAGI. V gave up 6 bases and J gave up 0 bases, with 15 bases separating them. The CDR3 has 17 residues. In DNA, the CDR3 is TGTGCCAGCAGGAGAGGAAGTTGGTTCTCTGGGGCCAACGTCCTGACTTTC. Translation gives CASRRGSWFSGANVLTF.

The chain combines TRBV6-5 with TRBJ1-1; TRBD1 might be the D (6 bases). Germline CDR1 MNHEY, CDR2 SVGAGI. V was clipped by 7 bases and J by 4 bases, with 13 bases between them. This CDR3 is built from 13 residues. DNA for the CDR3: TGTGCCAGCAACTACCAGGGGAGCACTGAAGCTTTCTTT. Encoded protein: CASNYQGSTEAFF.

For the CDR3, the DNA is TGTGCCAGCAGTTTACTGGGAAATGAGCAGTTCTTC. Protein: CASSLLGNEQFF. The V and J genes are TRBV6-6 and TRBJ2-1; D is undetermined. Germline assignment: CDR1 MNHNY and CDR2 SVGAGI (reference sequence). There are 12 residues in the CDR3. The V end was cut by 4 bases, the J end by 7 bases, with 8 bases between.

The chain recombines TRBV20-1 with TRBJ1-6, with a weak D call TRBD1 (6 bases). V dropped 3 bases and J dropped 0 bases, with 6 bases sitting between them. Germline-derived CDR1 and CDR2 are DFQATT and SNEGSKA (reference sequence). CDR3 length: 14 residues. In DNA form, the CDR3 reads TGCAGTGCTAGGGACAGCTCCTATAATTCACCCCTCCACTTT. Residues: CSARDSSYNSPLHF.

The chain links TRBV6-1 to TRBJ2-7; 11 nucleotides line up with TRBD1. The CDR3 consists of 15 residues. The ends lost 7 bases at V and 0 bases at J; junction bases unmatched: 5. Germline lookup yields CDR1 MNHNS and CDR2 SASEGT. In DNA form, the CDR3 reads TGTGCCAGCATTCCTGGGACAGGGGGCTCCTACGAGCAGTACTTC. Translated: CASIPGTGGSYEQYF.

This rearrangement joins TRBV29-1 to TRBJ2-1; D might be TRBD1 (6 bases). V was cut by 5 bases and J by 8 bases, with 16 bases left in between. The germline CDR1 and CDR2 sequences are SQVTM and ANQGSEA. This CDR3 spans 13 amino acids. In DNA, the CDR3 is TGCAGCGTTTTTGGGGGCCCTCGATATGAGCAGTTCTTC. Translation: CSVFGGPRYEQFF.

The rearrangement joins TRBV6-2 or TRBV6-3 to TRBJ1-1, with TRBD1 matching over 12 bases. V was clipped by 6 bases and J by 12 bases; unmatched bases: 8. This CDR3 has 13 amino acids. Germline V gene sequence: CDR1 MNHEY, CDR2 SVGEGT. The CDR3 DNA sequence: TGTGCCAGCAGCACCGGGACAGGGGGCACAACTTTCTTT. Protein product: CASSTGTGGTTFF.

Remarks on this clonotype: A clone one base away is much larger, so this may be a read error. Because the CDR3 is missing its conserved closing phenylalanine or tryptophan, this is likely a read error. The V call is TRBV2, the J call TRBJ2-1; a weak D match, TRBD2 (6 bases). The CDR3 has 18 amino acids. Between the trimmed V and J ends, which lost 1 base and 1 base, there was a span of 17 bases. From germline, CDR1 is SNHLY and CDR2 FYNNEI. DNA of the CDR3: TGTGCCAGCAGTGAAGATTCTGGGAGGTTGGGTTCCTACAATGAGCAGTTCTCC. It yields the protein CASSEDSGRLGSYNEQFS.

CDR3 in DNA: TGTGCCAGTAGACCGGACAGGGGGCCCTACGAGCAGTACTTC. Its translation is CASRPDRGPYEQYF. The V and J genes are TRBV19 and TRBJ2-7; 11 bases line up with TRBD1. V lost 6 bases to trimming and J lost 2 bases; unmatched junction nucleotides: 3. The CDR3 length is 14 residues. Germline assignment: CDR1 LNHDA and CDR2 SQIVND (reference sequence).

Details on this clonotype: The junction departs from the called germline gene at one end, perhaps through a read error. The genes are TRBV7-9 and TRBJ2-1, with D perhaps matching TRBD1 (5 bases). The CDR3 runs 11 residues. Germline CDR1 SEHNR, CDR2 FQNEAQ (reference sequence). The DNA of the CDR3 is TGTGCCAGCAGCTCAGGGAATGAGCAGCTCTTC. This codes for CASSSGNEQLF. Full variable domain (missing parts from reference TRBV7-9 and TRBJ2-1): DTGVSQNPRHKITKRGQNVTFRCDPISEHNRLYWYRQTLGQGPEFLTYFQNEAQLEKSRLLSDRFSAERPKGSFSTLEIQRTEQGDSAMYLCASSSGNEQLFGPGTRLTVL.